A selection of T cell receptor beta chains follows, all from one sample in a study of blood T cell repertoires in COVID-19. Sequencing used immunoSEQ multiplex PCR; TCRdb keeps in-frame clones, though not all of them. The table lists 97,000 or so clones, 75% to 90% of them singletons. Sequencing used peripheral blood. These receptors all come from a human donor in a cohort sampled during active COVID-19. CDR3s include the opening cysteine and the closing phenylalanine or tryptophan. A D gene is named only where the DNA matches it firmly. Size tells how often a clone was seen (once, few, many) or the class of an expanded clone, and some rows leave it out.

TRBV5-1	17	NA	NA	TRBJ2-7	TGCGCCAGCAGCTCTGGTTGGTTGGCGGGGAGCTCCTACGAGCAGTACTTC	CASSSGWLAGSSYEQYF
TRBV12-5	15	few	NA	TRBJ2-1	TGTGCTAGTGGTTTGGGGACAACCGGACGGAAGGAGCAGTTCTTC	CASGLGTTGRKEQFF
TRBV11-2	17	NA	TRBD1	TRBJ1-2	TGTGCCAGCAGCTCCCAAACGGTCAGGGGGCCAGGCTATGGCTACACCTTC	CASSSQTVRGPGYGYTF
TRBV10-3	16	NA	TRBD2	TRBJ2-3	TGTGCCATCAGTTCACGACTAGCGGGGGGCACAGATACGCAGTATTTT	CAISSRLAGGTDTQYF
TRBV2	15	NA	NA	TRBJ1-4	TGTGCCAGCAGACAGGAGGGTTTAGCTAATGAAAAACTGTTTTTT	CASRQEGLANEKLFF
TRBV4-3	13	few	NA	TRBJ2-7	TGCGCCAGCAGCCAAGATCAAAGGACAGTGGTCTACTTC	CASSQDQRTVVYF
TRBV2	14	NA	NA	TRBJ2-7	TGTGCCAGCAGGCTGGACTTTGGGTCCTACGAGCAGTACTTC	CASRLDFGSYEQYF
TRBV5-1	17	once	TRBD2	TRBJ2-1	TGCGCCAGCAGCTTGGGACTAGCGGGGGGACCCTACAATGAGCAGTTCTTC	CASSLGLAGGPYNEQFF
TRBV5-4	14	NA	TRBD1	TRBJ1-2	TGTGCCAGCAGCTTGGGACAGGGTAACTATGGCTACACCTTC	CASSLGQGNYGYTF
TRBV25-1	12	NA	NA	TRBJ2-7	TGTGCCAGCGCCCCTGCGGACTACGAGCAGTACTTC	CASAPADYEQYF
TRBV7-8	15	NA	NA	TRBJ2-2	TGTGCCAGCAGCTTACCTCTAGGGAACACCGGGGAGCTGTTTTTT	CASSLPLGNTGELFF
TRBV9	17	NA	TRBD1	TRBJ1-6	TGTGCCAGCAGCGCCCAGGGGGGCAACTCCTATAATTCACCCCTCCACTTT	CASSAQGGNSYNSPLHF
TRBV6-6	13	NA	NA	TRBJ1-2	TGTGCCAGCAGCCCCGTGGGCGCAGGGGGCTACACCTTC	CASSPVGAGGYTF
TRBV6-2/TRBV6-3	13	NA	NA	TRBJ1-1	TGTGCCAGCAGTTATCCAGGGATAACTGAAGCTTTCTTT	CASSYPGITEAFF
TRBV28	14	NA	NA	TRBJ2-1	TGTGCCAGCAGTCTTTATGGAGGTTACAATGAGCAGTTCTTC	CASSLYGGYNEQFF
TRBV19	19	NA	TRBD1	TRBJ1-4	TGTGCCAGTACCCCGAGTACCAGGACAGGTAATGTTCGGACGGAAAAACTGTTTTTT	CASTPSTRTGNVRTEKLFF
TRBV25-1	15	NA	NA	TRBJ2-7	TGTGCCAGCAGTGAAGGGTGGGGCAGTCTCTACGAGCAGTACTTC	CASSEGWGSLYEQYF
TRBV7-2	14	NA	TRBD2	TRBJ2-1	TGTGCCAGCAGCTTCCCGACTAGCACAGTTGAGCAGTTCTTC	CASSFPTSTVEQFF
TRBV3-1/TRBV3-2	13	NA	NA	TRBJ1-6	TGTGCCAGCAGCCGACCTCTAGATTCACCCCTCCACTTT	CASSRPLDSPLHF
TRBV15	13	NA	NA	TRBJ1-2	TGTGCCACCAGCAGAGACAGGGTTTATGGCTACACCTTC	CATSRDRVYGYTF
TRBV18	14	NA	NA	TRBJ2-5	TGTGCCAGCTCACCGACAGCCCTACAGGAGACCCAGTACTTC	CASSPTALQETQYF
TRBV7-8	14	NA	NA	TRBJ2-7	TGTGCCAGCAGCTTTCCGAGGGCTTTTAACGAGCAGTACTTC	CASSFPRAFNEQYF
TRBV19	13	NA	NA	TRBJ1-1	TGTGCCAGTATCCAGGTGGGCGACACTGAAGCTTTCTTT	CASIQVGDTEAFF
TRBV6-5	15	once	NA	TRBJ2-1	TGTGCCAGCAGAACCACGGGGAGCTCCTACAATGAGCAGTTCTTC	CASRTTGSSYNEQFF
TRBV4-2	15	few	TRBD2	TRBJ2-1	TGTGCCAGCAGCCAAAGCGGGGGGGCCTACAATGAGCAGTTCTTC	CASSQSGGAYNEQFF
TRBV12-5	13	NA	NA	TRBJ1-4	TGTGCTAGTGGTTTAGGCCCGGGTGAAAAACTGTTTTTT	CASGLGPGEKLFF
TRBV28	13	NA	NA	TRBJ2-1	TGTGCCAGCAGTTGGGGACTTTTAAATGAGCAGTTCTTC	CASSWGLLNEQFF
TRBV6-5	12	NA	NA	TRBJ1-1	TGTGCCAGCAGTTACGCCGGCACTGAAGCTTTCTTT	CASSYAGTEAFF
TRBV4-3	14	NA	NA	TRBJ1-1	TGCGCCAGCAGCCAAGGGAGGGGGGGAACTGAAGCTTTCTTT	CASSQGRGGTEAFF
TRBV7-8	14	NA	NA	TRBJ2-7	TGTGCCAGCAGCCTCAGACGGGACATCTACGAGCAGTACTTC	CASSLRRDIYEQYF
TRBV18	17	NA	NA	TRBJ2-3	TGTGCCAGCTCTCCAGCTTGGGGGCCTCCGGGCACAGATACGCAGTATTTT	CASSPAWGPPGTDTQYF
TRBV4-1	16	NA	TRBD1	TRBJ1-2	TGCGCCAGCAGCCACCTGGGACAGGGAAGCGGTGATGGCTACACCTTC	CASSHLGQGSGDGYTF
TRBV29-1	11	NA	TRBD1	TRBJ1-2	TGCAGCGTTTACAGGGGATTTGGCTACACCTTC	CSVYRGFGYTF
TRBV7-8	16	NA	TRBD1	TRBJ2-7	TGTGCCAGCAGCTTGACCACCGGGACAGGGGGCTACGAGCAGTACTTC	CASSLTTGTGGYEQYF
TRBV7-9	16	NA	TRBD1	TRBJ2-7	TGTGCCAGCAGCTTAAATTACGGGACAGGGAAGAACGAGCAGTACTTC	CASSLNYGTGKNEQYF
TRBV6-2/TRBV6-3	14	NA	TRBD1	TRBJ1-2	TGTGCCAGCAGTTACAGGGACAGGACGTATGGCTACACCTTC	CASSYRDRTYGYTF
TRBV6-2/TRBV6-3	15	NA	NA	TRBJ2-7	TGTGCCAGCAGTCCCAGGGAATCGGCGGCCTACGAGCAGTACTTC	CASSPRESAAYEQYF
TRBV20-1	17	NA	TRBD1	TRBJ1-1	TGCAGTGCTAGTGTGGGGATCGGACAGGGAGGGAACACTGAAGCTTTCTTT	CSASVGIGQGGNTEAFF
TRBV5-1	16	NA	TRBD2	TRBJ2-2	TGCGCCAGCAGCTTGGTTGCGGGGGGGAGCACCGGGGAGCTGTTTTTT	CASSLVAGGSTGELFF
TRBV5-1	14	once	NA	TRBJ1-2	TGCGCCAGCAGACGGGACACAGCTAACTATGGCTACACCTTC	CASRRDTANYGYTF
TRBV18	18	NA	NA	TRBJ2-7	TGTGCCAGCTCACCGCCGCACGGCAGGGCTGATAGGTCCTACGAGCAGTACTTC	CASSPPHGRADRSYEQYF
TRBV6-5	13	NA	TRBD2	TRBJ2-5	TGTGCCAGCAGTTACCGTGCGGGGGGGACCCAGTACTTC	CASSYRAGGTQYF
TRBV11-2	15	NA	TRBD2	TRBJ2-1	TGTGCCAGCAGCTTAGCGATTAGCGGGTACAATGAGCAGTTCTTC	CASSLAISGYNEQFF
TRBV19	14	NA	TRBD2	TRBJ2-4	TGTGCCAGTAGTATAGACCGTAGCGGGGCCCACATATACTTC	CASSIDRSGAHIYF
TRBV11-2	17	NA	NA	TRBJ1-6	TGTGCCAGCAGCTTAGAGCCCACAGGGACCTATAATTCACCCCTCCACTTT	CASSLEPTGTYNSPLHF
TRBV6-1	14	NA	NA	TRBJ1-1	TGTGCCAGCAGTGAAAGAAGGGGAACCACTGAAGCTTTCTTT	CASSERRGTTEAFF
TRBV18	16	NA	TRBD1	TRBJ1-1	TGTGCCAGCTCACCGACCGGGCGGGACAGGGTTGGGGAAGCTTTCTTT	CASSPTGRDRVGEAFF
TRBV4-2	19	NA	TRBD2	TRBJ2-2	TGTGCCAGCACCCAATCCCACGGCGGGGGGGATCTCGACACCGGGGAGCTGTTTTTT	CASTQSHGGGDLDTGELFF
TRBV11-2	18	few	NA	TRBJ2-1	TGTGCCAGCAGCTCTTTTCGGGGAGGGGGGGCTTCCTACAATGAGCAGTTCTTC	CASSSFRGGGASYNEQFF
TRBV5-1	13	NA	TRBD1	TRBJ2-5	TGCGCCAGCAGCACCGGGACAGGAGAGACCCAGTACTTC	CASSTGTGETQYF
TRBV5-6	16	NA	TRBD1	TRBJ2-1	TGTGCCAGCAGCTTGTCAGGGGGCGCGTTCTACAATGAGCAGTTCTTC	CASSLSGGAFYNEQFF
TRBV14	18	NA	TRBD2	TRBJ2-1	TGTGCCAGCAGCCGCTCGACTAGCGGGGTTGGCTCCTACAATGAGCAGTTCTTC	CASSRSTSGVGSYNEQFF
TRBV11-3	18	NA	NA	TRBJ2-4	TGTGCCAGCAGCTTAGATTCCGGCAGGACTGCCAGCAAAAACATTCAGTACTTC	CASSLDSGRTASKNIQYF
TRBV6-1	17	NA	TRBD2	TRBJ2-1	TGTGCCAGCAGTGCAGGACTAGCGGTCGACTCCTACAATGAGCAGTTCTTC	CASSAGLAVDSYNEQFF
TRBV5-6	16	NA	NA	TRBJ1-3	TGTGCCAGCAGCTGGCGAGACAGGAGCTCTGGAAACACCATATATTTT	CASSWRDRSSGNTIYF